The next 20 T cell receptor beta chains were all read from a single sample in a study of Tregs in tolerant kidney transplant recipients. The method was immunoSEQ multiplex PCR; TCRdb's version includes in-frame clones alone and lacks a portion of them. Here the sample spans about 94,000 clones, 80% to 95% being singletons. The specimen was CD4+ T cells from blood, collected before the transplant. These receptors were taken from a human donor who received a combined kidney and bone marrow transplant.

This chain connects TRBV10-2 to TRBJ1-5; TRBD1 might be the D (5 bases). There are 13 residues in the CDR3. V gave up 6 bases and J gave up 3 bases, with 9 bases separating them. Looked up from germline, CDR1 is WSHSY and CDR2 is SAAADI. The CDR3, as DNA: TGCGCCAGCAGCGACAGTTTCAATCAGCCCCAGCATTTT. This encodes CASSDSFNQPQHF.

The chain recombines TRBV4-3 with TRBJ1-2, with a tentative D call TRBD1 (5 bases). V lost 0 bases and J lost 4, with 15 bases in between. CDR1 LGHNA and CDR2 YSLEER come from the germline V gene. The length of the CDR3 is 16 residues. In nucleotides, the CDR3 is TGCGCCAGCAGCCAAGATAGGGGCAGGAGCCCCTATGGCTACACCTTC. Amino acid sequence: CASSQDRGRSPYGYTF.

The chain is built from TRBV13 and TRBJ2-7; 7 bases map to TRBD1. This CDR3 spans 13 amino acids. From germline, CDR1 is PRHDT and CDR2 FYEKMQ (reference sequence). Trimming took 3 bases from V and 4 from J; bases not matched to a gene: 3. The CDR3 here is CASSLTGKYEQYF. CDR3 coding DNA: TGTGCCAGCAGCTTGACAGGGAAGTACGAGCAGTACTTC. The full variable domain, its missing parts supplied by reference TRBV13 and TRBJ2-7, is AAGVIQSPRHLIKEKRETATLKCYPIPRHDTVYWYQQGPGQDPQFLISFYEKMQSDKGSIPDRFSAQQFSDYHSELNMSSLELGDSALYFCASSLTGKYEQYFGPGTRLTVT.

The chain carries TRBV11-2 and TRBJ2-2; tentative D call: TRBD1 (6 bases). The germline gives CDR1 SGHAT, CDR2 FQNNGV. The CDR3 covers 16 residues. Trimming cost V 1 base and J 2 bases, with 11 bases left between them. The DNA of the CDR3 is TGTGCCAGCAGCTTAGTTGCAGGGGTAAACACCGGGGAGCTGTTTTTT. The encoded protein is CASSLVAGVNTGELFF.

This clone was picked up one time. A junction boundary mismatches the germline segment, possibly from a read error. The chain joins TRBV6-6 to TRBJ1-6; no reliable D call. Germline V gives CDR1 MNHNY, CDR2 SVGAGI (reference sequence). The CDR3 extends over 15 amino acids. CDR3 nucleotide sequence: TGTGCCAGCAGTGCCCTGGACTCCTATAATTCCCCCCTCCACTTT. The encoded protein is CASSALDSYNSPLHF.

The V gene is TRBV5-4, the J gene TRBJ2-1; 9 bases match TRBD2. There are 16 residues in the CDR3. CDR1 SGHNT and CDR2 YYREEE come from the germline V gene (reference sequence). J was trimmed by 6 bases and V by 7 bases; bases with no gene match: 14. The DNA for the CDR3 is TGTGCCAGCCGCAGTCGGCGGGAGGGCCTAGGCAATGAGCAGTTCTTC. Encoded protein: CASRSRREGLGNEQFF.

This chain joins TRBV11-3 and TRBJ2-1; D might be TRBD1 (5 bases). CDR1 and CDR2 (germline): SGHNT, YENEEA. CDR3 length: 15 residues. The V end was cut by 1 base, the J end by 8 bases, with 15 bases between. This CDR3 reads CASSLGGAAGDEQFF. Written as DNA, the CDR3 is TGTGCCAGCAGCTTAGGGGGCGCCGCCGGTGATGAGCAGTTCTTC.

Remarks on this clone: A junction end diverges from the germline sequence, so it may reflect a read error. The chain recombines TRBV11-3 with TRBJ2-5; 8 bases align to TRBD1. Germline loops: CDR1 SGHNT, CDR2 YENEEA. CDR3 length equals 13 residues. DNA for the CDR3: TGTGCCAGCAGCACGGACAGGGAAGAGGCCCAGTACTTC. Its translation is CASSTDREEAQYF.

The rearrangement uses TRBV15 and TRBJ1-1; 7 bases line up with TRBD1. Per germline, CDR1 LNHNV and CDR2 YYDKDF (reference sequence). The CDR3 runs to 14 residues. Germline trimming cut 3 bases from V and 7 bases from J; bases unmatched to any gene: 8. CDR3 nucleotides: TGTGCCACCAGCAGCGACAGGGTTTCGGGTGAAGCTTTCTTT. It translates to CATSSDRVSGEAFF.

The V call is TRBV6-1, the J call TRBJ2-5; 12 bases agree with TRBD1. CDR3 length equals 14 residues. The V gene end was trimmed by 7 bases and the J gene end by 4 bases; junction bases not matched to a gene: 4. Per the germline V gene, CDR1 is MNHNS and CDR2 is SASEGT. CDR3 region: CASIRDRGRETQYF. CDR3 nucleotide sequence: TGTGCCAGCATCCGGGACAGGGGGCGAGAGACCCAGTACTTC.

The chain employs TRBV6-4 and TRBJ2-7; 7 bases align to TRBD1. With V trimmed by 0 bases and J by 5 bases, 4 bases remained unmatched. Germline V gene sequence: CDR1 MRHNA, CDR2 SNTAGT. The CDR3 sequence is 14 residues long. The CDR3: CASSDSSQGDEQYF. As DNA, the CDR3 is TGTGCCAGCAGTGACTCGAGTCAGGGGGACGAGCAGTACTTC.

The chain is built from TRBV21-1 and TRBJ1-3; the table's D call, TRBD1, has no DNA check behind it. TRBV21-1 is deemed a pseudogene. The CDR3 is made up of 17 amino acids. CDR3 residues: CASSKKRQGARGNTIYF. CDR3 nucleotides: TGTGCCAGCAGCAAAAAGAGACAGGGGGCGAGAGGAAACACCATATATTTT.

This clone was seen only once. One end of the junction varies from germline; a read error may be responsible. Different DNA sequences within this sample yield the same CDR3. This chain joins TRBV27 and TRBJ1-6, with a tentative D call TRBD1 (5 bases). This CDR3 spans 14 amino acids. Germline values: CDR1 MNHEY, CDR2 SMNVEV (reference sequence). CDR3: CASGRGGYNSPLHF. For the CDR3, the DNA is TGTGCCAGTGGGAGGGGCGGGTATAATTCCCCCCTCCACTTT.

CDR3 bases: TGTGCCAGTAGTACAGGGGAAGGGGCCTATGGCTACACCTTC. It codes for CASSTGEGAYGYTF. The chain employs TRBV19 and TRBJ1-2, with D possibly matching TRBD1 (6 bases). Trimming shortened V by 4 bases and J by 4 bases, and 13 bases separated the two germline ends. The CDR3 length is 14 residues. Germline CDR1 LNHDA, CDR2 SQIVND (reference sequence).

This chain uses TRBV4-2 with TRBJ2-1, with 9 bases aligning to TRBD2. Trimming took 8 bases from V and 4 from J; bases not matched to a gene: 6. Germline CDR1 and CDR2: LGHNA and YNFKEQ. There are 14 residues in the CDR3. For the CDR3, the DNA is TGTGCCAGCCTTTGGGGACTAGCATACAATGAGCAGTTCTTC. This gives the protein CASLWGLAYNEQFF.

V usage is TRBV28 and J usage is TRBJ2-7, with D maybe TRBD2 (7 bases). V lost 6 bases and J 0 bases, leaving 18 bases between the germline ends. The CDR3 extends over 16 amino acids. Per the germline V gene, CDR1 is MDHEN and CDR2 is SYDVKM. The CDR3 protein is CASRRGGGLSSYEQYF. The CDR3 bases are TGTGCCAGCAGGCGAGGGGGGGGCCTTAGCTCCTACGAGCAGTACTTC. Drawing the rest from reference TRBV28 and TRBJ2-7, the complete variable domain is DVKVTQSSRYLVKRTGEKVFLECVQDMDHENMFWYRQDPGLGLRLIYFSYDVKMKEKGDIPEGYSVSREKKERFSLILESASTNQTSMYLCASRRGGGLSSYEQYFGPGTRLTVT.

The chain recombines TRBV7-2 with TRBJ2-7; D gene unclear. Germline CDR1 and CDR2: SGHTA and FQGNSA. The V and J ends lost 1 base and 2 bases respectively, with 9 bases between them. The CDR3 is 14 amino acids. This CDR3 is CASSLGNSPYEQYF. CDR3 coding DNA: TGTGCCAGCAGCTTAGGAAACAGTCCCTACGAGCAGTACTTC. Supplemented by reference TRBV7-2 and TRBJ2-7, the full variable domain reads GAGVSQSPSNKVTEKGKDVELRCDPISGHTALYWYRQSLGQGLEFLIYFQGNSAPDKSGLPSDRFSAERTGGSVSTLTIQRTQQEDSAVYLCASSLGNSPYEQYFGPGTRLTVT.

The CDR3 region has the DNA TGCAGTGCTAGTCTATCTTACGAGCAGTACTTC. Its protein product is CSASLSYEQYF. The rearrangement links TRBV20-1 to TRBJ2-5; D remains unclear. TRBJ2-7 explains the end of the DNA better; the J call may be wrong. This CDR3 has 11 residues. Germline loops: CDR1 DFQATT, CDR2 SNEGSKA (reference sequence).

The chain links TRBV9 to TRBJ2-3; 15 positions match TRBD2. The CDR3 covers 17 residues. V lost 0 bases and J lost 4; bases outside the gene matches: 3. CDR1 and CDR2 from the germline V gene are SGDLS and YYNGEE. The CDR3 DNA reads as TGTGCCAGCAGCGTAGGGACTAGCGGGAGGGCCGCAGATACGCAGTATTTT. As protein: CASSVGTSGRAADTQYF.

This sequence joins TRBV11-2 and TRBJ2-2, with 7 bases fitting TRBD1. V was pared by 6 bases and J by 4 bases, with 11 bases of the junction left unmatched. This CDR3 is built from 16 residues. In germline, CDR1 is SGHAT, CDR2 FQNNGV. The CDR3 sequence: CASRLQGGTGTGELFF. In DNA, the CDR3 is TGTGCCAGCAGACTCCAAGGGGGCACGGGCACCGGGGAGCTGTTTTTT.